This TCR beta chain was retrieved from a study of cytomegalovirus exposure and HLA in healthy donors (dated by TCRdb to about 2017). Regarding the research as a whole: According to an earlier analysis of a few hundred of the donors, roughly 180 million T cells yielded some 120 million unique TCR beta sequences and 276 Gb of sequence data. About 280 gigabases of sequencing data and approximately 91 million unique TCR sequences made up an early release that covered about 640 HLA-typed donors. Of the 300 to 500 genotyped donors, 65% to 90% were placed in the genetic ancestry cluster associated with self-reported Caucasian donors. The study aimed to test whether cataloging public T cell receptors could reveal signatures of past pathogen exposure. The study profiled the T cell repertoires of 666 subjects by immunosequencing and related them to cytomegalovirus serostatus. Besides the first cohort of roughly 660 subjects, a separate validation cohort made up of 120 different subjects was used. To predict cytomegalovirus infection status, the study brought together high-throughput TCR immunosequencing, statistical association of individual TCRs with disease status, and machine learning. In a later analysis, previously published TCR beta repertoires from 550 to 700 donors were re-analyzed and high-resolution HLA genotyping was added so that TCR occurrence patterns could be studied. Rather than drawing on any new phenotypic data, the later analysis identified candidate immune exposures from TCR beta sequences and the way those sequences occurred across donors. An earlier analysis of 587 of the donors applied high-throughput TCR beta sequencing to assess whether each TCR beta V gene segment acted as functional or pseudogenic. Donor age, sex, ethnicity and CMV serostatus were compiled together with the repertoire data. Genome-wide SNP genotypes for about 55% of the 666 donors were used in a later genetic analysis, which treated that subset as a discovery cohort. Every discovery cohort repertoire had been produced on one sequencing platform. HLA typing covered class I and class II loci at four-digit resolution. The number of donors typed differed by locus, with about 629-640 for A, B, C, DRB1 and DQB1, about 500 for DQA1, 600 to 610 for DPA1, and some 440 for DPB1. Roughly 5 DR-DQ haplotypes were handled as single units for association and clustering because linkage in the cohort was strong. On average, 235,054 unique TCR beta nucleotide sequences were sequenced per donor among 300 to 500 genotyped donors of the cohort, with roughly 18% of those sequences being non-productive. Study-wide findings and limitations: A few of the identified cytomegalovirus-associated TCR beta chains were confirmed in vitro to be specific for cytomegalovirus antigens. In the study, 164 TCR beta chains were listed as associated with cytomegalovirus. A further reported finding was that TCR beta sequences accurately predicted the HLA-A and HLA-B alleles for most subjects in the first cohort. Across donors, most TCR sequences were observed very rarely, whereas some public TCRs were present in many individuals. Specific HLA alleles were associated with some 15,000 TCR beta sequences at a false discovery rate of 0.05 in a later analysis. According to a later genetic analysis, donors in an Asian-associated ancestry cluster had fewer N-insertions in productive TCRs than the approximately 630-donor mean. A group of highly shared sequence variants was considered likely to be a technical artifact of the sequencing pipeline. Immune exposure information for the cohort was limited to CMV serostatus. Strong co-occurrence of HLA alleles, especially DR and DQ, made assigning TCR associations to individual alleles difficult. Most CMV-associated TCR beta chains appeared to be HLA-restricted in a later analysis, and the HLA associations seemed to be driven largely by CMV exposure. The classifier was reported to diagnose cytomegalovirus status with high specificity and sensitivity in both the original cohort and the validation cohort. Presence/absence analyses assumed roughly uniform sequencing depth across donors, an assumption that may not hold. According to a later analysis, TCR association rates differed among HLA loci, with DRB1 alleles showing the most associated TCRs and HLA-C alleles showing the fewest. In a later genetic analysis, a missense DCLRE1C variant was associated with V-gene and J-gene trimming of TCR beta chains, and the association was replicated in an independent cohort. Broadly in line with IMGT annotations, most TCR beta V segments showed up in productive rearrangements about 87% or about 30% of the time in an earlier analysis of about 500 of the donors. Some IMGT-functional V segments, including TRBV6-2 and TRBV6-3, could not be told apart with the 87-base-pair reads, so those segments were excluded. Because some donors lacked HLA typing at each locus, the association tests relied only on the typed subset. The cohort was sequenced for TCR beta chains only, and without alpha or paired-chain data the features that could be detected were limited. Linkage disequilibrium might explain the correlated functional status among segregating V segments, but an unknown experimental factor could not be ruled out. Roughly 17 rarely observed V segments, including chromosome 9 orphons, were excluded from the earlier analysis of just under 600 of the donors because counts were too low. A later analysis reported that several top co-occurrence clusters appeared linked to parvovirus B19, influenza, CMV and Epstein-Barr virus. The authors suggested that the approach could potentially be extended to other disease states and immunological phenotypes. In a later analysis, HLA-associated TCR beta chains showed more clonal expansion and lower generation probabilities than non-associated chains that were equally common.

As concerns this clone: The clone's antigen remains unknown. Base-call qualities are not available, and no considerably larger clone is one nucleotide away.

The cohort consisted of 650 to 850 healthy bone marrow donors. Cohort members were all nominally healthy when sampled, although unrecorded immune exposures were likely present. The donor was CMV seronegative and was included in the group of about 350 seronegative cohort members. A peripheral blood sample was collected from each donor, and TCR beta sequencing was performed on peripheral blood mononuclear cells. The Qiagen DNeasy Blood Extraction Kit was used to extract genomic DNA from the blood cell samples. Reading the germline V gene gives CDR1 SGHRS and CDR2 YFSETQ. There are 15 amino acids in the CDR3, from cysteine to phenylalanine inclusive. Only the CDR3 region is kept as DNA, spanning 45 bases read in frame from base 1. V is shortened by 4 bases, J by 5 bases, and the region joining them spans 18 bases. The library relied on the immunoSEQ multiplex PCR assay. For the multiplex PCR, a mixture combining 60 forward primers for TCR Vbeta segments and 13 reverse primers for TCR Jbeta segments was used. The CDR3 region of rearranged TCR beta genes was amplified from genomic DNA with a multiplex PCR assay. The amplified TCR beta libraries were sequenced on the Illumina HiSeq System as 87-base-pair reads. Processing in the source paper ran as follows. A later analysis tallied roughly 78 million unique TCR beta chains across the 650 to 750 repertoires, and about 12 million of those chains were shared by two or more donors. Raw reads were error-corrected and collapsed into unique sequences with a nearest-neighbor algorithm that merged closely related sequences to remove PCR and sequencing errors. Alignment of CDR3 sequences to IMGT reference sequences was used to assign V, D and J gene segments. For a sequence to be retained, a match of at least six nucleotides was required to both a V gene segment and a J gene segment. Rearrangements were classified as productive when the CDR3 lacked stop codons and remained in frame with V and J, and all other rearrangements were classified as non-productive. CDR3 was defined according to IMGT convention as the region running from the second conserved V-encoded cysteine to the conserved J-encoded phenylalanine. In an earlier analysis of approximately 590 of the donors, sequences lacking an unambiguous match to a single V gene segment were excluded. An earlier analysis of a few hundred of the donors called V segments functional above 56.7% productive rearrangements and segregating when the between-donor standard deviation exceeded 5%. A statistical classification framework was built to diagnose cytomegalovirus status from the catalog of TCR beta chain sequences. In a later analysis, V and J genes were assigned by comparing TCR nucleotide sequences against IMGT/GENE-DB human TR gene sequences. A later analysis assigned CDR3 sequences and most-parsimonious VDJ recombination scenarios with the TCRdist pipeline. A later analysis defined each TCR beta chain by its CDR3 amino acid sequence plus V-gene family, and excluded reads lacking a unique V-gene family. In a later analysis, several hundred highly shared, low-generation-probability nucleotide sequences were removed to address suspected cross-contamination and a sequencing artifact. In a later analysis, a clonal expansion index for each public chain was calculated from normalized within-repertoire ranks of inferred template counts. Generation probabilities in a later analysis came from a VDJ recombination model fitted to out-of-frame rearrangements, and those results were checked against IGoR. A later analysis scored TCR-TCR, TCR-HLA and TCR-CMV co-occurrence with hypergeometric tests, applying a repertoire-size bias correction to TCR pairs. False discovery rates were estimated in a later analysis by permuting HLA or CMV assignments 20 times. A later analysis grouped co-occurring TCRs with DBSCAN, adding TCRdist sequence similarity when clustering within HLA-allele-positive subsets. Repertoires with fewer than 30,000 or more than 120,000 public chains, plus five repertoires with anomalous nucleotide sharing, were excluded from co-occurrence clustering. TCRdb took over this immuneACCESS table, retaining in-frame rearrangements with V and J assigned. Such tables are incomplete; in checked studies, under half of the missing clones stem from an unresolved V gene, and the remainder is unexplained. D and trimming were read from the DNA, whereas the V and J calls and clone size are those reported in that table. The sample data list about 140,000 clones, and over 75% of these were observed just once. The ten largest make up over 2% of the sample.

The chain is assembled from TRBV5-1 and TRBJ1-1, with a weak D call of TRBD1 (6 bases match). Sequencing used PBMCs. This receptor was taken from a man aged 45-60 years in good health and CMV-seronegative. The CDR3 loop reads CASSQAPQGGTEAFF. DNA sequence: TGCGCCAGCAGCCAGGCCCCACAGGGTGGGACTGAAGCTTTCTTT.